This T cell receptor (beta chain) was recorded in a study of T-cell memory formation after mild COVID-19. Findings and caveats of the study: Whether second-wave clones peaking at day 37 were SARS-CoV-2 specific went unconfirmed. CD4+ bias marked clones expanding day 15 to 37, unlike balanced contracting clones. Contracting CD8+ clones were enriched in EMRA, CD4+ mainly in CM and EM.

Each CDR3 protein is one row after TCRdb ran MiXCR on the 5' RACE reads. The table lists roughly 300,000 distinct CDR3 sequences, about an eighth of them singletons. This clonotype has at least ten counts. Its antigen is unidentified. Germline V gene lookup returns CDR1 SGHTA and CDR2 FQGNSA. V shed 5 bases and J shed 8 bases, with 12 bases lying between them. There are 13 residues in the CDR3. The sample comprised PBMCs or a T cell subset sorted from them (not recorded which). The sequence came from a man younger than 35 who had mild COVID-19 (a few samples of this study predate the infection). Cell type and time point are not known. The chain employs TRBV7-2 and TRBJ1-4; D might be TRBD1 (5 bases). CDR3 bases: TGTGCCAGCAGCCCGGGACCGGGAGAAAAACTGTTTTTT. Protein: CASSPGPGEKLFF. The whole variable domain, remainder taken from reference TRBV7-2 and TRBJ1-4, is GAGVSQSPSNKVTEKGKDVELRCDPISGHTALYWYRQSLGQGLEFLIYFQGNSAPDKSGLPSDRFSAERTGGSVSTLTIQRTQQEDSAVYLCASSPGPGEKLFFGSGTQLSVL.